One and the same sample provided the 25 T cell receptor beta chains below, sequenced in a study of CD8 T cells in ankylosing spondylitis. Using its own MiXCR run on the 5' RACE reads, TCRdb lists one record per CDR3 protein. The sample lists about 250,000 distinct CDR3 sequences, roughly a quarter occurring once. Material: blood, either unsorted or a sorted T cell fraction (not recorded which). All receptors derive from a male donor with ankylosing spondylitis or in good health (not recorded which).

The CDR3 here is CSAPNSGGALPETQYF. The CDR3 DNA reads as TGCAGTGCCCCCAATAGCGGGGGGGCGCTCCCGGAGACCCAGTACTTC. The chain employs TRBV20-1 and TRBJ2-5; 11 bases are a match to TRBD2. Germline V gene sequence: CDR1 DFQATT, CDR2 SNEGSKA (reference sequence). The J segment lost 5 bases and the V segment lost 6 bases, leaving 14 bases of the junction unmatched. This CDR3 has 16 amino acids.

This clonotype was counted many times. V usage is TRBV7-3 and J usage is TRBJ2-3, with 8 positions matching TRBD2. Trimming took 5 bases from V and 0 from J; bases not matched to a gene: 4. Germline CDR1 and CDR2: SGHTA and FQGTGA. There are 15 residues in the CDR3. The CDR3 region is CASSRAGVSTDTQYF. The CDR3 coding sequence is TGTGCCAGCAGCCGAGCGGGGGTGAGCACAGATACGCAGTATTTT.

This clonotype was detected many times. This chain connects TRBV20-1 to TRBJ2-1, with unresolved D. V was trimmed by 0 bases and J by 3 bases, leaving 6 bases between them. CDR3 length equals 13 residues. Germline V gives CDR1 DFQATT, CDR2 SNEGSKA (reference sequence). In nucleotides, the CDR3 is TGCAGTGCTAGAGACAGCGTCTACAATGAGCAGTTCTTC. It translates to CSARDSVYNEQFF.

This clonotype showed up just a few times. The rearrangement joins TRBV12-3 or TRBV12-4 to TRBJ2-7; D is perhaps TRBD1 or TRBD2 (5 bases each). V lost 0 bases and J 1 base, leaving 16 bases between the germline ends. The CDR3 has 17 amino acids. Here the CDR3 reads CASSLAGAGLKSYEQYF. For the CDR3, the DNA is TGTGCCAGCAGTTTAGCCGGGGCAGGGCTTAAGTCCTACGAGCAGTACTTC.

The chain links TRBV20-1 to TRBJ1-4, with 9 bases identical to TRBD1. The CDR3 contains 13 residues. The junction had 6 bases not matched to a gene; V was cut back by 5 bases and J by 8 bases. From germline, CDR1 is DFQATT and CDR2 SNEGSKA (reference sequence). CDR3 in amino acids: CSASGTGSEKLFF. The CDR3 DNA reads TGCAGTGCTTCCGGGACAGGGTCGGAAAAACTGTTTTTT.

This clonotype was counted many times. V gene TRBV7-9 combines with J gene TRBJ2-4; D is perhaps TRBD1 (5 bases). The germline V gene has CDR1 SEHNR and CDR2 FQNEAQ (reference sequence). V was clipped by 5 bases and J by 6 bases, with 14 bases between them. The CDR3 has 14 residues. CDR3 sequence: CASSPTDLLNIQYF. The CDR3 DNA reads TGTGCCAGCAGCCCGACAGACCTTTTAAACATTCAGTACTTC.

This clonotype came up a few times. CDR3 DNA: TGCAGCCTACCGGGGGTCTCCGAGCAGTACTTC. Protein: CSLPGVSEQYF. V is TRBV20-1 and J is TRBJ2-7; D perhaps matches TRBD2 (6 bases). Germline loops: CDR1 DFQATT, CDR2 SNEGSKA (reference sequence). The CDR3 sequence is 11 residues long.

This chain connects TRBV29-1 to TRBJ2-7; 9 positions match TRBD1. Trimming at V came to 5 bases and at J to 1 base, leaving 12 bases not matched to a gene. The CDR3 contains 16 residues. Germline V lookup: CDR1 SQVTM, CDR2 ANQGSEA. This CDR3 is CSVFRAGTGFSYEQYF. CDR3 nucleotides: TGCAGCGTTTTTCGAGCTGGGACAGGGTTTTCCTACGAGCAGTACTTC.

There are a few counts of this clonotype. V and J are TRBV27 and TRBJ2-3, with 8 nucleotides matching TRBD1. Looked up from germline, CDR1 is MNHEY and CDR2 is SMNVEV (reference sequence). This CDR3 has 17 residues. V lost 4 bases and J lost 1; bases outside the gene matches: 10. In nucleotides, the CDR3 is TGTGCCAGCAGTTACTTTGGCTCGGGACAGGGCACAGATACGCAGTATTTT. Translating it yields CASSYFGSGQGTDTQYF.

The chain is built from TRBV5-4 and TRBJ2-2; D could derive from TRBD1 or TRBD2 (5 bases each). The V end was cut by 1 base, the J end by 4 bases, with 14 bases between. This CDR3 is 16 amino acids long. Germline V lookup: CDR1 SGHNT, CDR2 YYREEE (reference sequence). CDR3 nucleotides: TGTGCCAGCAGCTTGAGTAGAGGGGCGGGCACCGGGGAGCTGTTTTTT. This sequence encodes CASSLSRGAGTGELFF.

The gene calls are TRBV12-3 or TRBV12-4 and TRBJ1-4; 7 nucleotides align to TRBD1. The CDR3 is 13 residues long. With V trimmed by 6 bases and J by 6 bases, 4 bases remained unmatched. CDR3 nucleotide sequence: TGTGCCAGCAGCGCAGGGACAGATGAAAAACTGTTTTTT. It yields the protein CASSAGTDEKLFF.

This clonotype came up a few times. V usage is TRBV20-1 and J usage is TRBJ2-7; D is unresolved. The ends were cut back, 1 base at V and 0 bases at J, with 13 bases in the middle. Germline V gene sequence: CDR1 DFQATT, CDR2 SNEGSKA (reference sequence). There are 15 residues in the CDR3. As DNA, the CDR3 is TGCAGTGCTAGAGTATCTGTCACGGGCTCCTACGAGCAGTACTTC. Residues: CSARVSVTGSYEQYF.

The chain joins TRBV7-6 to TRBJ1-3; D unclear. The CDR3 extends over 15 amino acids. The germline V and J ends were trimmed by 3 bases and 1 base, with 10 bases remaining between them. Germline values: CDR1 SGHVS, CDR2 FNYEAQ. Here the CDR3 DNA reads TGTGCCAGCAGCTTGGAGGACCTGTCTGGAAACACCATATATTTT. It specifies CASSLEDLSGNTIYF.

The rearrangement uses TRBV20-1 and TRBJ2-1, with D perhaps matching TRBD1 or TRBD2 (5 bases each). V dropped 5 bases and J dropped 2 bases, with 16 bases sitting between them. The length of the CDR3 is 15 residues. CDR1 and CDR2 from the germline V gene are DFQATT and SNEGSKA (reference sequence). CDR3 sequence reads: CSAGGPHPPYNEQFF. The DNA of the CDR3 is TGCAGTGCTGGGGGACCACACCCCCCCTACAATGAGCAGTTCTTC.

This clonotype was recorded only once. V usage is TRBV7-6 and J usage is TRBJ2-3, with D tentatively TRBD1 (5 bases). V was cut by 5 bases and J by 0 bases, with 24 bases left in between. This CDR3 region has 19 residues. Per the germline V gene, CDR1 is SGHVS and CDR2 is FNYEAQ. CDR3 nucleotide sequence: TGTGCCAGCAGCCAACCCTCCAGGGCGCACGCCTCTAGCACAGATACGCAGTATTTT. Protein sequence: CASSQPSRAHASSTDTQYF.

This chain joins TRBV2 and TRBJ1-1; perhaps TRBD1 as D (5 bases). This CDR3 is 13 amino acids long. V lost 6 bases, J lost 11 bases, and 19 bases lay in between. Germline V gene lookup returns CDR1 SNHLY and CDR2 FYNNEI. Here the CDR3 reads CASRDGVQGPAFF. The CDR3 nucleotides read TGTGCCAGCAGGGATGGGGTCCAGGGTCCCGCTTTCTTT.

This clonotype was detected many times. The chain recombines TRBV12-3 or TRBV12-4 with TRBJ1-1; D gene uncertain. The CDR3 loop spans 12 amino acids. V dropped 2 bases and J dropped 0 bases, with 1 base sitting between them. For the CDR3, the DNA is TGTGCCAGCAGTTTATTGAACACTGAAGCTTTCTTT. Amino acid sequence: CASSLLNTEAFF.

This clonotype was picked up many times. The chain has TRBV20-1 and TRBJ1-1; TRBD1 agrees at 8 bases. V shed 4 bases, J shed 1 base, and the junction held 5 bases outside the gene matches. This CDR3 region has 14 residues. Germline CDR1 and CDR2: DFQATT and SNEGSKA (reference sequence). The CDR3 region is CSATRDRTNTEAFF. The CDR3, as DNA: TGCAGTGCTACACGGGACAGGACGAACACTGAAGCTTTCTTT.

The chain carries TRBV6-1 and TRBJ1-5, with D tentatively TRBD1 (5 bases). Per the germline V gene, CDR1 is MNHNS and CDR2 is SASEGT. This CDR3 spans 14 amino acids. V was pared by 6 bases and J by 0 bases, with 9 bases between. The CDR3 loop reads CASRRDSSNQPQHF. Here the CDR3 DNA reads TGTGCCAGCAGACGCGACAGTAGCAATCAGCCCCAGCATTTT.

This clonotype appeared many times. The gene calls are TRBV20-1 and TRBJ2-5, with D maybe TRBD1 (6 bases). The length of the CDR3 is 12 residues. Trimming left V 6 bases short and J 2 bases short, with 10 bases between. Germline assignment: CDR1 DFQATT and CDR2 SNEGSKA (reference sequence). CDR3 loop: CSAPRGQETQYF. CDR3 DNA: TGCAGTGCCCCAAGGGGGCAAGAGACCCAGTACTTC.

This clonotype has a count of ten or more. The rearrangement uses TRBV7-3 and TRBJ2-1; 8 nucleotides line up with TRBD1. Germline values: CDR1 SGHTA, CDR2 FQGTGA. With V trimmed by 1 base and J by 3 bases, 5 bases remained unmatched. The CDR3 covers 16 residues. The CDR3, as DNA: TGTGCCAGCAGCTTAATCGTCGGACAGGGCTACAATGAGCAGTTCTTC. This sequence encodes CASSLIVGQGYNEQFF.

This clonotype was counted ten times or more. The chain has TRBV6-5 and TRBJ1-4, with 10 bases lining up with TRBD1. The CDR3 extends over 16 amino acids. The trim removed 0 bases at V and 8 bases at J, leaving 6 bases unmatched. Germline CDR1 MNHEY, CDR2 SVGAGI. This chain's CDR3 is CASSYSGTGVGEKLFF. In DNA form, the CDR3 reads TGTGCCAGCAGTTACTCCGGGACAGGGGTCGGCGAAAAACTGTTTTTT.

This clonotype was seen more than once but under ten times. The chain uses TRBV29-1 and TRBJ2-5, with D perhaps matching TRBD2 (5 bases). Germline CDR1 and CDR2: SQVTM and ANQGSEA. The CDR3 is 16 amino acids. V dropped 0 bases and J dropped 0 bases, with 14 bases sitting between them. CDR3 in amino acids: CSVEDREGWYQETQYF. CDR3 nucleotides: TGCAGCGTTGAAGATCGGGAAGGCTGGTACCAAGAGACCCAGTACTTC.

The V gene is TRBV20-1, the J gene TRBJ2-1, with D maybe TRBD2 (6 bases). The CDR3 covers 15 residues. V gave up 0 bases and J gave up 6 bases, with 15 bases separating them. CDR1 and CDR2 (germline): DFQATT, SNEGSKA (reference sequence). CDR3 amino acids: CSARDGMKGGNEQFF. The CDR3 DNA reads TGCAGTGCTAGAGATGGGATGAAGGGAGGCAATGAGCAGTTCTTC.

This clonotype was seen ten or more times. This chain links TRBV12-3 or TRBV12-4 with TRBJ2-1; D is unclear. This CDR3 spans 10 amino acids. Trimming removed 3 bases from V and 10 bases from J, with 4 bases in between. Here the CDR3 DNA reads TGTGCCAGCAGTTTGTCGGAGCAGTTCTTC. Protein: CASSLSEQFF.